The clone carrying this TCR beta chain came up once. This sample is part of a study of blood T cell repertoires in COVID-19. Study in general: From the United States, Italy and Spain came samples of acute and convalescent COVID-19.

This table comes from immunoSEQ multiplex PCR, and its TCRdb copy is limited to in-frame clones, with some not included. The sample records roughly 220,000 clones, about 88% being singletons. The CDR3 runs to 15 residues. V shed 6 bases, J shed 2 bases, and the junction held 8 bases outside the gene matches. In germline, CDR1 is SGHTA, CDR2 FQGTGA. The chain carries TRBV7-3 and TRBJ2-7; 9 positions agree with TRBD1. This clonotype was obtained from a woman aged 25 to 39 who had recovered from COVID-19. The sample was PBMCs or T cells enriched from blood (not recorded which). CDR3 sequence: CASRVTGTGPYEQYF. The CDR3 coding sequence is TGTGCCAGCAGAGTCACCGGGACAGGGCCCTACGAGCAGTACTTC.